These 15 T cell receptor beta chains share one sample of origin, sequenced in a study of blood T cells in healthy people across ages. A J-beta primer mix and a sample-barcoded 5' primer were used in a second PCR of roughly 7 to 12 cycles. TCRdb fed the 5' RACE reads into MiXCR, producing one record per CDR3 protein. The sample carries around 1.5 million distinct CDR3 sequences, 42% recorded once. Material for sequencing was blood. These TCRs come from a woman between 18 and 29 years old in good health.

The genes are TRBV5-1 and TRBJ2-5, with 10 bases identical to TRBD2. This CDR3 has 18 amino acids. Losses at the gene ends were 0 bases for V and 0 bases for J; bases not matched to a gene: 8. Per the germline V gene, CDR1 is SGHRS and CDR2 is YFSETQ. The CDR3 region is CASSLGLAGASYQETQYF. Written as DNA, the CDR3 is TGCGCCAGCAGCTTGGGGCTAGCGGGGGCCTCTTACCAAGAGACCCAGTACTTC.

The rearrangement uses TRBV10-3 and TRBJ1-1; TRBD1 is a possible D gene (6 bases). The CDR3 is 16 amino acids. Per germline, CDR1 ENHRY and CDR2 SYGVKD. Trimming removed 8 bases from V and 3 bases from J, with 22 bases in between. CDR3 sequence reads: CAIRPGQSRDDTEAFF. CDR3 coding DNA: TGTGCCATCCGACCCGGACAGTCTAGGGACGACACTGAAGCTTTCTTT.

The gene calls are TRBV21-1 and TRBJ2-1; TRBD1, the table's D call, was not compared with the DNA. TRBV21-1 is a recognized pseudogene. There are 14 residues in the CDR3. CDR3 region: CASSKIWSQGEQFF. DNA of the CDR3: TGTGCCAGCAGCAAAATTTGGTCCCAAGGGGAGCAGTTCTTC.

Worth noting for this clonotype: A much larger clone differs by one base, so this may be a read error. As DNA, the CDR3 is TGTGCCAGCAGTGCGGGAGGGTCCTACAATGGGCAGTTCTTC. This gives the protein CASSAGGSYNGQFF. The V call is TRBV12-3 or TRBV12-4, the J call TRBJ2-1; the match to TRBD2 covers 9 bases. The CDR3 sequence is 14 residues long.

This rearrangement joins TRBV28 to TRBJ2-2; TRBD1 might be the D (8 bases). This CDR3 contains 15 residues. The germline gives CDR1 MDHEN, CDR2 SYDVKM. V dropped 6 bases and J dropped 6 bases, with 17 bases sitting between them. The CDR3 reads CASSPQGGIPGELFF. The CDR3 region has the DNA TGTGCCAGCAGCCCACAGGGGGGGATTCCCGGGGAGCTGTTTTTT.

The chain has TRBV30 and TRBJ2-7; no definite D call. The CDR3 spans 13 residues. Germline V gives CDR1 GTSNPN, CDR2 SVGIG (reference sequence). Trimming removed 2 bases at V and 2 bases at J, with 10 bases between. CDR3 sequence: CAWSLGGPYEQYF. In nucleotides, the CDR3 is TGTGCCTGGAGTCTGGGCGGACCCTACGAGCAGTACTTC. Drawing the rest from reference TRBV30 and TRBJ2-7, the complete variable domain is SQTIHQWPATLVQPVGSPLSLECTVEGTSNPNLYWYRQAAGRGLQLLFYSVGIGQISSEVPQNLSASRPQDRQFILSSKKLLLSDSGFYLCAWSLGGPYEQYFGPGTRLTVT.

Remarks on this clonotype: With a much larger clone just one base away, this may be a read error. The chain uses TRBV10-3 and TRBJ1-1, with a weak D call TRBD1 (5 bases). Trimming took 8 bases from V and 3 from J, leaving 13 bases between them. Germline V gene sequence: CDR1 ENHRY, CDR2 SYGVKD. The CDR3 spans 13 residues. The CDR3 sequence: CAIGRQPYTEAFF. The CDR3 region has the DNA TGTGCCATCGGGCGACAGCCATACACTGAAGCTTTCTTT.

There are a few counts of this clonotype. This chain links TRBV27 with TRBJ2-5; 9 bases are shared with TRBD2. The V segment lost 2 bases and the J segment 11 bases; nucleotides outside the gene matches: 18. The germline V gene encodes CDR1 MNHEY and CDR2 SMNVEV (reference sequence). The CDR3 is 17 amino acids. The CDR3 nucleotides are TGTGCCAGCAGTTTAGCCGGTGGCGGGAGGGCCATATATGAGCAGTACTTC. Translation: CASSLAGGGRAIYEQYF.

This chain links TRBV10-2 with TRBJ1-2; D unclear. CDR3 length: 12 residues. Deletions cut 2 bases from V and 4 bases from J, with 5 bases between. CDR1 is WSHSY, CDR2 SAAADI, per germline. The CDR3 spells CASSEDPYGYTF. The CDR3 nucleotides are TGCGCCAGCAGTGAGGACCCCTATGGCTACACCTTC.

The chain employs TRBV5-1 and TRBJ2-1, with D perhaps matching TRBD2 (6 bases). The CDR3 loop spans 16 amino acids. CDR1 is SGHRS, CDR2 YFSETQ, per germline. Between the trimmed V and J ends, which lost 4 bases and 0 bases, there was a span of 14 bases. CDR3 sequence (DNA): TGCGCCAGCAGCAGGGAGGAGGTGAACTCCTACAATGAGCAGTTCTTC. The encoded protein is CASSREEVNSYNEQFF.

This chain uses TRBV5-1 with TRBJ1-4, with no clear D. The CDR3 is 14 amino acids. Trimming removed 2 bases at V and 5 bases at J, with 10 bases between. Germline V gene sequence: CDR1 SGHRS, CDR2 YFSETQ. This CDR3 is CASSLAQLNEKLFF. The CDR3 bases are TGCGCCAGCAGCTTAGCACAGCTCAATGAAAAACTGTTTTTT. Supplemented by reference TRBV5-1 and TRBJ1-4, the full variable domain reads KAGVTQTPRYLIKTRGQQVTLSCSPISGHRSVSWYQQTPGQGLQFLFEYFSETQRNKGNFPGRFSGRQFSNSRSEMNVSTLELGDSALYLCASSLAQLNEKLFFGSGTQLSVL.

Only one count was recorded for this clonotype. The CDR3 protein is CASRRQGKTSKDFF. Here the CDR3 DNA reads TGTGCCAGCAGAAGACAGGGAAAAACATCGAAGGATTTCTTT. This chain joins TRBV12-3 or TRBV12-4 and TRBJ1-1; 7 bases agree with TRBD1. This CDR3 region has 14 residues. V shed 6 bases and J 13 bases; nucleotides not matched to a gene: 17.

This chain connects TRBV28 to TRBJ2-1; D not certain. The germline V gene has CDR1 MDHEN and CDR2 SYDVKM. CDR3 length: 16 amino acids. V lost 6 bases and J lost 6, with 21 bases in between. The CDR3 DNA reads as TGTGCCAGCAGGGGAAGGTCGGGCCTCGCCCCCAATGAGCAGTTCTTC. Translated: CASRGRSGLAPNEQFF.

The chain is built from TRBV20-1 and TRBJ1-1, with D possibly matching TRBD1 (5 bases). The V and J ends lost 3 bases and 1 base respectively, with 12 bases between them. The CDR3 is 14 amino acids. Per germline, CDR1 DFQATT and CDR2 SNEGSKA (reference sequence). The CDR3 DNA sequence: TGCAGTGCTAGGGTCGGACACCCGAACACTGAAGCTTTCTTT. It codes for CSARVGHPNTEAFF.

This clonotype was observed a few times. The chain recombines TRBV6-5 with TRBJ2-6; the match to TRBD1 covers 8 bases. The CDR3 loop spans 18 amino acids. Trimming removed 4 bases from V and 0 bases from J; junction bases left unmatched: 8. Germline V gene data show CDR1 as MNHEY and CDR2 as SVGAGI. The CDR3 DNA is TGTGCCAGCAGTTTACTCGGACAGGGATTCTCTGGGGCCAACGTCCTGACTTTC. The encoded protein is CASSLLGQGFSGANVLTF.